Many counts were recorded for the clone carrying this T cell receptor beta chain. Its antigen is as yet unknown. This specimen comes from a study of T cells in Graves' hyperthyroidism and ophthalmopathy. A NOSPECS grade of at least 4, a Clinical Activity Score of at least 3 and duration under 3 months were recorded in ophthalmopathy patients. Patients were excluded for uncontrolled infection, other autoimmune disease, pregnancy or lactation. General observations from the study: Most thyroid-expanded clonotypes above 0.001 were also found in blood.

The length of the CDR3 is 13 residues. Germline-derived CDR1 and CDR2 are SNHLY and FYNNEI. Trimming removed 8 bases at V and 1 base at J, with 12 bases between. RNA transcripts served as the template for amplifying TCR beta CDR3 regions. The HTBI primer set drove a first-round RT-PCR of the TCR CDR3. TCRdb passed the multiplex PCR reads through MiXCR, listing each CDR3 protein once. The sample contains 300,000 to 500,000 distinct CDR3 sequences, 11% to 15% of which appear only once. This chain links TRBV2 with TRBJ2-7, with D tentatively TRBD1 (5 bases). The sample consisted of blood. The clonotype was recovered from a man aged 45-60 years with Graves' ophthalmopathy. The CDR3, as DNA: TGTGCCAGCCTCAGACAGCTGTCCTACGAGCAGTACTTC. It yields the protein CASLRQLSYEQYF.